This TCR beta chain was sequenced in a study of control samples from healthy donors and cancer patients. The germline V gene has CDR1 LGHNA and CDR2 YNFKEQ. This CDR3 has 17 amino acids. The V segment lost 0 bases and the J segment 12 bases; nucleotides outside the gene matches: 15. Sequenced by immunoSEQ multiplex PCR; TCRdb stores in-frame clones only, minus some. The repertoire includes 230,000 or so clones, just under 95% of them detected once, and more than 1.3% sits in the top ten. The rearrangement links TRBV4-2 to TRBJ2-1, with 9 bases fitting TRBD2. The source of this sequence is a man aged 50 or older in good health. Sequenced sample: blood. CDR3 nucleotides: TGTGCCAGCAGCCAAGATGGGGCGGGGGGGTCCCATTTCGGGCAGTTCTTC. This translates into CASSQDGAGGSHFGQFF.